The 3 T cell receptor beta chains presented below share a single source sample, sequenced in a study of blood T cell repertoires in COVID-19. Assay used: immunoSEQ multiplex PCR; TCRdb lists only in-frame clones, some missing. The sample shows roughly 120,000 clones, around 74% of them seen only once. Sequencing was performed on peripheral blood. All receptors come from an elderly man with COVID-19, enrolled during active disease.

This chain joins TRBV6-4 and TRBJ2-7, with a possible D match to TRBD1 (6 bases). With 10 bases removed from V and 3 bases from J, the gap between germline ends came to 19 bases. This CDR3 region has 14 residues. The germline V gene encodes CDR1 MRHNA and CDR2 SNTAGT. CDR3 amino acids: CATPKWGRGYEQYF. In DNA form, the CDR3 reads TGTGCCACCCCAAAGTGGGGCAGGGGCTACGAGCAGTACTTC.

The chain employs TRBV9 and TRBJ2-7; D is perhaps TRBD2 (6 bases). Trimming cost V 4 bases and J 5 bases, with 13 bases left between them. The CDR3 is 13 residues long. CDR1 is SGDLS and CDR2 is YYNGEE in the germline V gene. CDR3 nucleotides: TGTGCCAGCAGCCCGCCCCCGGGGGACGAGCAGTACTTC. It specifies CASSPPPGDEQYF.

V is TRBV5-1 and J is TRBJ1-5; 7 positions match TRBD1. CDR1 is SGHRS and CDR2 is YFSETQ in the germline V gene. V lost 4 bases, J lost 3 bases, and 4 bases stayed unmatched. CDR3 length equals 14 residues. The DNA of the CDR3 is TGCGCCAGCAGCCCCGGGACAGTCAATCAGCCCCAGCATTTT. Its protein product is CASSPGTVNQPQHF.